Included here is one T cell receptor beta chain sequence, with context. The target antigen is unknown. Only in-frame clones appear in the TCRdb table, and some are missing; sequencing was by immunoSEQ multiplex PCR. The table shows fewer than 35,000 clones, with 69% occurring only once. The record originates from a study of cytotoxic CD8 clonotypes in ibrutinib-treated CLL. Study-wide background: On average, each sample had hundreds of thousands of productive templates and roughly 95,000 productive rearrangements. Study-level results: On treatment, the uncommon public clonotypes contracted or remained stable. Researchers report that baseline clonality outpaced age-matched healthy donors and tracked circulating CD8+ T-cell counts.

The CDR3 is made up of 17 amino acids. The V gene's germline CDR1 is SGHTA and CDR2 FQGNSA. The ends lost 5 bases at V and 4 bases at J; junction bases unmatched: 7. The chain employs TRBV7-2 and TRBJ2-2; 13 bases align to TRBD2. This TCR was sampled from a human donor with chronic lymphocytic leukemia. The sample in question was PBMCs, obtained before ibrutinib treatment. This CDR3 is CASSKRGLAGSTGELFF. The DNA of the CDR3 is TGTGCCAGCAGCAAAAGGGGACTAGCGGGATCCACCGGGGAGCTGTTTTTT.